The 4 T cell receptor beta chains below were found in one sample sequenced in a study of cytomegalovirus exposure and HLA in healthy donors. This PCR relied on a set of 60 Vbeta primers and 13 Jbeta primers. TCRdb's copy holds only in-frame clones and misses some; the assay was immunoSEQ multiplex PCR. Of roughly 130,000 clones listed, 65% to 80% were seen once; the top ten hold approximately 1%. Sequencing input: PBMCs. These TCRs come from a human donor in good health.

The chain carries TRBV28 and TRBJ2-7; D not resolved. The germline V gene has CDR1 MDHEN and CDR2 SYDVKM. The CDR3 is 14 amino acids. Deletions cut 8 bases from V and 1 base from J, with 15 bases between. The CDR3 nucleotides are TGTGCCAGCCAATTCCGGGTATCTTCCTACGAGCAGTACTTC. Translating it yields CASQFRVSSYEQYF.

This rearrangement joins TRBV27 to TRBJ2-5; 9 nucleotides align to TRBD2. CDR1 is MNHEY and CDR2 is SMNVEV in the germline V gene (reference sequence). The CDR3 totals 16 residues. V gave up 6 bases and J gave up 3 bases; unmatched junction bases: 11. The CDR3: CASSRDLAGTKETQYF. In DNA form, the CDR3 reads TGTGCCAGCAGCCGCGACCTAGCGGGGACTAAAGAGACCCAGTACTTC.

The chain is built from TRBV6-5 and TRBJ1-4; 8 bases line up with TRBD1. The ends lost 6 bases at V and 5 bases at J; junction bases unmatched: 8. This CDR3 region has 15 residues. Germline-derived CDR1 and CDR2 are MNHEY and SVGAGI. This CDR3 reads CASSPEDRANEKLFF. CDR3 nucleotide sequence: TGTGCCAGCAGCCCCGAGGACAGGGCGAATGAAAAACTGTTTTTT.

The chain has TRBV25-1 and TRBJ2-7; maybe TRBD1 (5 bases). Germline V lookup: CDR1 MGHDK, CDR2 SYGVNS. Trimming took off 8 bases at V and 2 bases at J, with 13 bases between the two ends. The CDR3 loop spans 13 amino acids. As DNA, the CDR3 is TGTGCCAGCTCTCAGACAGACACCTACGAGCAGTACTTC. This sequence encodes CASSQTDTYEQYF.